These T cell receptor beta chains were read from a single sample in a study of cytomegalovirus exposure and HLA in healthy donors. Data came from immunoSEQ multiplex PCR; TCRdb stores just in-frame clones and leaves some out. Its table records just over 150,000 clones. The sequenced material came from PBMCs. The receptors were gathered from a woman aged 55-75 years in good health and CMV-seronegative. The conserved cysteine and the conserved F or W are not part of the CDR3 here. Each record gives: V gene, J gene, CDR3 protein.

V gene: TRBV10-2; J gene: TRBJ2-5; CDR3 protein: ASSWAGQETQY
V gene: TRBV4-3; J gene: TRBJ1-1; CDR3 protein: ASSQPGSNTEAF
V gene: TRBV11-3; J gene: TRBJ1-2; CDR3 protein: ASSWGQARGYT
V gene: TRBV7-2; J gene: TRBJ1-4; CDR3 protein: ASSPEGSNEKLF
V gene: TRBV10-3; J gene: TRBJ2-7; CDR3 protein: AIREGLAGYEQY
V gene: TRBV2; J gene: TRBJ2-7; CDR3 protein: ASSRDRDYEQY
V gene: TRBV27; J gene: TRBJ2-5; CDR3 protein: ASSPGGVGETQY
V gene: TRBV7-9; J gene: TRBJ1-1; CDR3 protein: ASSLAGGLEAF
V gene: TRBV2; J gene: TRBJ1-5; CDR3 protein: ASSVGRQAYQPQH
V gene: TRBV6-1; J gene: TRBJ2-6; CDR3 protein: ASSEGTSGANVLT
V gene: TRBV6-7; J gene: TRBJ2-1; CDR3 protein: ASSYTGTSGSWSAKGHLHNEQF
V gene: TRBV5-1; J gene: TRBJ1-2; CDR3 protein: ASSLATGKGYGYT
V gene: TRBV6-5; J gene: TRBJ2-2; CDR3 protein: ASSYRTSGRTGELF
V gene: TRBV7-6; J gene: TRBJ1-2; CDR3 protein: ASSFQTRDGYT
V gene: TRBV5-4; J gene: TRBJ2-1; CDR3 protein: ASSLGSQGSSYNEQF
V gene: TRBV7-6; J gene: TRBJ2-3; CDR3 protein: ASTSTGGTTDTQY
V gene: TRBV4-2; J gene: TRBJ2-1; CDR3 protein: ASSPAEPSYNEQF
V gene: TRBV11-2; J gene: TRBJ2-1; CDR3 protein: ASSRKGNSGEQF
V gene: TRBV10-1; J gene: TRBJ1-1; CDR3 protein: ASSEPGAEAF
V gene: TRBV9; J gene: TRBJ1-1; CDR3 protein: ASSEGQGTEAF
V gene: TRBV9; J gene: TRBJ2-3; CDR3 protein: ASSVVGGADTQY
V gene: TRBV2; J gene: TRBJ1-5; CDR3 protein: ASSGPGGGHQPQH
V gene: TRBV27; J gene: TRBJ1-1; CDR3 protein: ASSSSGLGAPEAF
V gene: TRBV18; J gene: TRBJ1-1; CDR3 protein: ASSKGRNTEAF
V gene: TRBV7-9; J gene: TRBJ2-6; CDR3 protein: ASSLDRSGANVLT
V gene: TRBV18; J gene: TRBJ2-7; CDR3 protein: ASSGALLGYEQY
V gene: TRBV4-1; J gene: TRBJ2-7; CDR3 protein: ASSRRRDSPYEQY
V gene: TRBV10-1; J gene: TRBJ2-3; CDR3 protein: ASSISTGVGDTQY
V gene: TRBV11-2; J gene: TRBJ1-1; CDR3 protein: ASSLDRGGADTEAF
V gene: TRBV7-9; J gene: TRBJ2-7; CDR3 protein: ASSLSSGKFYEQY
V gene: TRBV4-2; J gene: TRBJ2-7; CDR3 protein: ASSQETGGDEQY
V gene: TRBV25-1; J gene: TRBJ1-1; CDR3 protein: ASSRDRGGTEAF
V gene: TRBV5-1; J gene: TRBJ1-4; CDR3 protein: ASRVGSNEKLF
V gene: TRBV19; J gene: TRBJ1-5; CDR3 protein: ASSPRGEGNQPQH
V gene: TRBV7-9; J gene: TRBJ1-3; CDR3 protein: ASSLGEAGNTIY
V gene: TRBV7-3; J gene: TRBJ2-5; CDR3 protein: ASSLMRQETQY
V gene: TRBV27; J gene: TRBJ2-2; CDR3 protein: ASSVDFGGSGELF
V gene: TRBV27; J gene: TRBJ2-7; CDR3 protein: ASSLFRERYEQY
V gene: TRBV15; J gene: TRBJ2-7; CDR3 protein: ATFNPGTGVREQY
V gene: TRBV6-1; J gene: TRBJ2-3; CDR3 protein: ASSGQGKRFPVPTDTQY
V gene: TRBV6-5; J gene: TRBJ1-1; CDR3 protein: ASSYSNEGNTEAF
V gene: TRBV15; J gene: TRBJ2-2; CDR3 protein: ATSRTSGGRGGELF
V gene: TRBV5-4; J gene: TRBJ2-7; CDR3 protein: ASSWGQGSYEQY
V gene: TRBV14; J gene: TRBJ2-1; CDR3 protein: ASSRRGLYNEQF
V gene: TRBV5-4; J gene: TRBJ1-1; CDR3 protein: ASSLSWDSCEAF
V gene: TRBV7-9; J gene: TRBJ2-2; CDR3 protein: ASSLVSPGTGELF
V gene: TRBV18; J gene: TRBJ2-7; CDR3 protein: ASSPQASGSTSYEQY
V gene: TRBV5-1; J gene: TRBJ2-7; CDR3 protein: ASSLGTSVSYEQY
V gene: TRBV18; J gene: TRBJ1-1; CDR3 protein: ASSKGGGTEAF
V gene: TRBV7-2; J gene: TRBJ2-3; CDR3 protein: ASSFGDSQY
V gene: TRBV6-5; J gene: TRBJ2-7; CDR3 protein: ASSYLDRVYEQY
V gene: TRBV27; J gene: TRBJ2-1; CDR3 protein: ASSLFWQGESYNEQF
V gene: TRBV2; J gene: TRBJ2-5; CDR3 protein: ASSVRLAVKETQY